The subject of this entry is one T cell receptor (beta chain). This sample is part of a study of blood T cell repertoires in COVID-19. Study information: Sources were T cells, B-cell-depleted T cells, or PBMCs; the material itself was cDNA or gDNA.

Losses at the gene ends were 7 bases for V and 1 base for J; bases not matched to a gene: 12. The CDR3 is 16 amino acids. The germline gives CDR1 SQVTM, CDR2 ANQGSEA. As processed by the authors: Counts of nucleated cells, estimated from reference gene primer amplification, were obtained. The repertoire was sequenced with immunoSEQ multiplex PCR; TCRdb's copy has only in-frame clones and lacks some. Clone size and the V and J calls come from that table; the DNA yielded D and trimming. The table has some 400,000 clones, about 87% seen once. Before being deemed recovered, Cohort 3 donors had two negative PCRs, clearance, or symptom resolution.

The clonotype originates from a young man who had recovered from COVID-19. The rearrangement links TRBV29-1 to TRBJ2-1; TRBD1 aligns across 8 bases. The sample taken for sequencing was PBMCs or T cells enriched from blood (not recorded which). DNA for the CDR3: TGCAGCGCCCAGGGGGCTGCCGCGGGGTCCTACAATGAGCAGTTCTTC. Protein product: CSAQGAAAGSYNEQFF.